This TCR beta chain was recorded in a study of blood T cell repertoires in COVID-19. Study context: COVID-19 samples collected from the United States, Italy and Spain covered acute and convalescent phases. T cells, B-cell-depleted T cells, or PBMCs supplied cDNA or gDNA.

As processed by the authors: How many nucleated cells were present was estimated from reference gene primer amplification. Clones were sequenced by immunoSEQ multiplex PCR, and TCRdb holds only the in-frame ones, with some missing. V and J calls and clone size come straight from that table; D and trimming were deduced from the DNA. The sample yields approximately 190,000 clones, just under 85% seen once. In germline, CDR1 is WSHSY, CDR2 SAAADI. V trimming: 5 bases; J trimming: 2 bases; junction bases outside the gene matches: 3. CDR3 length: 14 amino acids. This receptor was taken from a human donor with acute or convalescent COVID-19. The donor label of this sample is uncertain. The rearrangement links TRBV10-2 to TRBJ2-3; 8 positions agree with TRBD2. The sequencing input was peripheral blood. In DNA form, the CDR3 reads TGCGCCAGCAGTTCGACTAGCGACACAGATACGCAGTATTTT. Translated: CASSSTSDTDTQYF.